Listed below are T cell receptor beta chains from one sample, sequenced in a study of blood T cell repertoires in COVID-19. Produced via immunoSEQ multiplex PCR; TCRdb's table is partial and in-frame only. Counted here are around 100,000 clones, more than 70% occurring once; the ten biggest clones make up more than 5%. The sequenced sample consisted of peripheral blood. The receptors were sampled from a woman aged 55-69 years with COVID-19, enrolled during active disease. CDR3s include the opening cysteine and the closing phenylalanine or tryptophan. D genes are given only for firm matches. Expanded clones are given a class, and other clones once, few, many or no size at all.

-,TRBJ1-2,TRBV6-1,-,TGTGCCAGCAGTGATGGATGGGGAGGAGGCTACACCTTC,CASSDGWGGGYTF
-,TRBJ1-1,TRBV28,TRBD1,TGTGCCAGCAGTCCACCGCAGGGGGCTCTAATGAACACTGAAGCTTTCTTT,CASSPPQGALMNTEAFF
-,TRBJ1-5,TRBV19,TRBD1,TGTGCCAGCACCAAAACCGGGACAGGGCACCATCAGCCCCAGCATTTT,CASTKTGTGHHQPQHF
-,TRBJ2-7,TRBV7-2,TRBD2,TGTGCCAGCAGCACCCTAGCGGGGTACTACGAGCAGTACTTC,CASSTLAGYYEQYF
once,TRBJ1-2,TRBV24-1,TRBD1,TGTGCCACCAGTGATTATCGTGGGGGGGACAGGGGATTAGCAAGCTATGGCTACACCTTC,CATSDYRGGDRGLASYGYTF
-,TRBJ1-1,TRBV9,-,TGTGCCAGCAGCGTAGGTCTTTTGGCAGGGGAAGCTTTCTTT,CASSVGLLAGEAFF
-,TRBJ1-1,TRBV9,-,TGTGCCAGCAGCGTAGCTTCGGGACAAACCATGAACACTGAAGCTTTCTTT,CASSVASGQTMNTEAFF
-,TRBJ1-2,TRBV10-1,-,TGCGCCAGCAGTGGGTCTAAGGAGTATGGCTACACCTTC,CASSGSKEYGYTF
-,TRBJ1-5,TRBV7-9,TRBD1,TGTGCCAGCAGCTTCACAGGGGGCAATCAGCCCCAGCATTTT,CASSFTGGNQPQHF
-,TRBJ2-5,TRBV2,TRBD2,TGTGCCAGCAGCTACTTACTAGCGGGGGGGTCAGAGACCCAGTACTTC,CASSYLLAGGSETQYF